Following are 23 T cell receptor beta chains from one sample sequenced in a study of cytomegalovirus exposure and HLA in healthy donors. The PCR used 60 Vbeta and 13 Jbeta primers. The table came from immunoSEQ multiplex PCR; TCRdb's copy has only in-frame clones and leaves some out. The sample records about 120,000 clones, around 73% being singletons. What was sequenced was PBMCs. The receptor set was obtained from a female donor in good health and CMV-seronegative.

Here the CDR3 DNA reads TGTGCCAGCAGCTTAGCGGAAGGGAGCTCTGGGGCCAACGTCCTGACTTTC. Translating gives CASSLAEGSSGANVLTF. The chain has TRBV7-9 and TRBJ2-6, with D tentatively TRBD2 (5 bases). This CDR3 contains 17 residues. V gave up 0 bases and J gave up 0 bases, with 9 bases separating them. Germline lookup yields CDR1 SEHNR and CDR2 FQNEAQ (reference sequence).

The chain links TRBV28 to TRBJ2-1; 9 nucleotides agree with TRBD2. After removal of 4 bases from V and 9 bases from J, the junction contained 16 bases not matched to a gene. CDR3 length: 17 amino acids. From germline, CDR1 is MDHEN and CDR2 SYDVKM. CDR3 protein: CASSSAGWREGQGEQFF. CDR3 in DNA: TGTGCCAGCAGTTCCGCCGGTTGGCGGGAGGGCCAGGGTGAGCAGTTCTTC.

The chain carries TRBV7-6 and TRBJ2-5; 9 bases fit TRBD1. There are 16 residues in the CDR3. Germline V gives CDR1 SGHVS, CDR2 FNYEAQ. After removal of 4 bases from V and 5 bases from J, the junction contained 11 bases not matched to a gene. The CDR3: CASSYARTGVRETQYF. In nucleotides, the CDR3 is TGTGCCAGCAGCTATGCCCGGACAGGGGTGCGGGAGACCCAGTACTTC.

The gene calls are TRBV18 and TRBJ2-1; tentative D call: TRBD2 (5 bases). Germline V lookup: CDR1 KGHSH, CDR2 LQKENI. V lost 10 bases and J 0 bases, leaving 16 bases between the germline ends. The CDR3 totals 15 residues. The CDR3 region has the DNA TGTGCCACCAACGGCGGGCCTTCCTCCTACAATGAGCAGTTCTTC. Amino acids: CATNGGPSSYNEQFF.

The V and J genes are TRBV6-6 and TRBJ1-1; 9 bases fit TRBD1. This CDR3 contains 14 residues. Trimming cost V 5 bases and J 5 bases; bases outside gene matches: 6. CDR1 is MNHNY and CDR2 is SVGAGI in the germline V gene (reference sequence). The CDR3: CASSRDRVWTEAFF. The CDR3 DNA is TGTGCCAGCAGTCGGGACAGGGTGTGGACTGAAGCTTTCTTT.

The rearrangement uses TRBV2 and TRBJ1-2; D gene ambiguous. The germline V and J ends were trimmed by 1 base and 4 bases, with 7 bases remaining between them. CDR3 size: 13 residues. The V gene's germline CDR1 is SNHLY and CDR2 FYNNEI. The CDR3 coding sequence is TGTGCCAGCAGTGAAGAACGCGTCTATGGCTACACCTTC. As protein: CASSEERVYGYTF.

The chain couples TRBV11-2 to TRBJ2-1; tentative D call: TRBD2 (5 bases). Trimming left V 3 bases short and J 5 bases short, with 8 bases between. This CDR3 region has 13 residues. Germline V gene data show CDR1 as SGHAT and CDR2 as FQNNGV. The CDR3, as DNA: TGTGCCAGCAGCTTCGGACTTGACAATGAGCAGTTCTTC. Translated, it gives CASSFGLDNEQFF.

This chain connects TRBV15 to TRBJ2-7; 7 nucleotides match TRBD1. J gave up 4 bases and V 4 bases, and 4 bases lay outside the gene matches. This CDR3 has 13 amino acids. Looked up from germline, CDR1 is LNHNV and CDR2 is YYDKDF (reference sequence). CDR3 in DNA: TGTGCCACCAGCACGGGACAGTTGTACGAGCAGTACTTC. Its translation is CATSTGQLYEQYF. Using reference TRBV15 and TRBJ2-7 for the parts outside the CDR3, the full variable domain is DAMVIQNPRYQVTQFGKPVTLSCSQTLNHNVMYWYQQKSSQAPKLLFHYYDKDFNNEADTPDNFQSRRPNTSFCFLDIRSPGLGDTAMYLCATSTGQLYEQYFGPGTRLTVT.

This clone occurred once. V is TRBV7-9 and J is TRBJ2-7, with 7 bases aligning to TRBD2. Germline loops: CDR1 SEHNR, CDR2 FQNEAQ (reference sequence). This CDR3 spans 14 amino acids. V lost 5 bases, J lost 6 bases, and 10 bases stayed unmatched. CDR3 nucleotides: TGTGCCAGCAGCCTTAGCGGGTCAAGGGGCGAGCAGTACTTC. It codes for CASSLSGSRGEQYF.

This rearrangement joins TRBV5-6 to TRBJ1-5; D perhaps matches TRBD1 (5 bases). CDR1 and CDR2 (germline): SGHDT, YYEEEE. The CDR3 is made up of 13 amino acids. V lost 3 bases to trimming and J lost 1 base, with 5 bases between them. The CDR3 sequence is CASSWGSNQPQHF. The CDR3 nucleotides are TGTGCCAGCAGCTGGGGCAGCAATCAGCCCCAGCATTTT.

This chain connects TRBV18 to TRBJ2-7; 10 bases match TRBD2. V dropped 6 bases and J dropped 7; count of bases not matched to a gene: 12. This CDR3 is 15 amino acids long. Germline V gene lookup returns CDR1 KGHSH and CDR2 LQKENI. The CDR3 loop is CASSPSGRAFGEQYF. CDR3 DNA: TGTGCCAGCTCCCCAAGCGGGAGGGCCTTCGGAGAGCAGTACTTC.

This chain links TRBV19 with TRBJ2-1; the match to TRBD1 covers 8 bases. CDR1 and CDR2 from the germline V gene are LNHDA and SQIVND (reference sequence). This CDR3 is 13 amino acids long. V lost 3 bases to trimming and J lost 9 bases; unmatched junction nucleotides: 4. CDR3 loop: CASSMGQGAEQFF. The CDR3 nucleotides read TGTGCCAGTAGTATGGGCCAGGGGGCTGAGCAGTTCTTC.

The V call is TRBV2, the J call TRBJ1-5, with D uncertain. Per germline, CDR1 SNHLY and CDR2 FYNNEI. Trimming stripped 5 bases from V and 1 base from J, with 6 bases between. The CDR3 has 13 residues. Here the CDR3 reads CASSRQSNQPQHF. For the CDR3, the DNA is TGTGCCAGCAGTAGACAAAGCAATCAGCCCCAGCATTTT.

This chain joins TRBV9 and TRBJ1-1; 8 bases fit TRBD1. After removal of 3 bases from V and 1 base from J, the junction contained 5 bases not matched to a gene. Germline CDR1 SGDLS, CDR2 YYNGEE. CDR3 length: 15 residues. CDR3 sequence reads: CASSGTGGWNTEAFF. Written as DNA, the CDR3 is TGTGCCAGCAGCGGTACAGGGGGATGGAACACTGAAGCTTTCTTT.

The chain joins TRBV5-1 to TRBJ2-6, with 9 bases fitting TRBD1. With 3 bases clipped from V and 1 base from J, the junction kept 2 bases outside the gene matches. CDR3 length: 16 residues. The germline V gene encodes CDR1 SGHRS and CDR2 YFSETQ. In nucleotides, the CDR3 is TGCGCCAGCAGCTGGGACAGGGAATCTGGGGCCAACGTCCTGACTTTC. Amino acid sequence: CASSWDRESGANVLTF. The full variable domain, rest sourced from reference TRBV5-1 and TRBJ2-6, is KAGVTQTPRYLIKTRGQQVTLSCSPISGHRSVSWYQQTPGQGLQFLFEYFSETQRNKGNFPGRFSGRQFSNSRSEMNVSTLELGDSALYLCASSWDRESGANVLTFGAGSRLTVL.

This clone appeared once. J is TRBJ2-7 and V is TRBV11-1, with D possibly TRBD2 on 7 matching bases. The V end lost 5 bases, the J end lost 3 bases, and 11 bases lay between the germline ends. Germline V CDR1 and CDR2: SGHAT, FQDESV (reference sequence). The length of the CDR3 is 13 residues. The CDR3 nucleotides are TGTGCCAGCAGCGGACAGCGGGGCTACGAGCAGTACTTC. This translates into CASSGQRGYEQYF. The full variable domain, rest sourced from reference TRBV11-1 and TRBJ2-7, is EAEVAQSPRYKITEKSQAVAFWCDPISGHATLYWYRQILGQGPELLVQFQDESVVDDSQLPKDRFSAERLKGVDSTLKIQPAELGDSAMYLCASSGQRGYEQYFGPGTRLTVT.

The CDR3 reads CASSDSLAAETQYF. The CDR3 DNA reads TGTGCCAGCAGTGACAGCCTAGCAGCGGAGACCCAGTACTTC. V usage is TRBV6-1 and J usage is TRBJ2-5; the D gene is possibly TRBD2 (5 bases). Germline lookup yields CDR1 MNHNS and CDR2 SASEGT. The V end was cut by 3 bases, the J end by 5 bases, with 13 bases between. This CDR3 contains 14 residues.

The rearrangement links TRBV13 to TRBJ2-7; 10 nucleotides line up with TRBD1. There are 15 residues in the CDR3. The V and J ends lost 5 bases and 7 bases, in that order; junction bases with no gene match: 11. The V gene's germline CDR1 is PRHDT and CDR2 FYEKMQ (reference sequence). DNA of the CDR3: TGTGCCAGCAGCCCGGCGGGACAGGGGAAGGGAGAGCAGTACTTC. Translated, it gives CASSPAGQGKGEQYF.

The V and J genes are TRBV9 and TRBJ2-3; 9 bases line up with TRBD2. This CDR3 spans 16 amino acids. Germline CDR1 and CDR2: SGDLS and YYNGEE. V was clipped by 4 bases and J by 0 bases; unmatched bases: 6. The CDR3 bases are TGTGCCAGCAGCTCGAGACTAGCGGTTAGCACAGATACGCAGTATTTT. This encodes CASSSRLAVSTDTQYF. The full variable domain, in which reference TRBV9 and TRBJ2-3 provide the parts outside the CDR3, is DSGVTQTPKHLITATGQRVTLRCSPRSGDLSVYWYQQSLDQGLQFLIQYYNGEERAKGNILERFSAQQFPDLHSELNLSSLELGDSALYFCASSSRLAVSTDTQYFGPGTRLTVL.

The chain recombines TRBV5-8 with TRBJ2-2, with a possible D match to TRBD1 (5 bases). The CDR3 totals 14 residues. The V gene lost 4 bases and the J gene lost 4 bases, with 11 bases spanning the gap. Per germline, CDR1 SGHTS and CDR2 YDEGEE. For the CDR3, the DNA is TGTGCCAGCAGCCGACAGAAGTTCACCGGGGAGCTGTTTTTT. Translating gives CASSRQKFTGELFF.

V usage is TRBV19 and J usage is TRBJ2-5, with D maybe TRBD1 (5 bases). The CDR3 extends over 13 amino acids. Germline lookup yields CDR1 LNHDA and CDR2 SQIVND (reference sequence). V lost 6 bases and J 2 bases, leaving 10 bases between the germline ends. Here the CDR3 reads CASSPGRQETQYF. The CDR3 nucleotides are TGTGCCAGTAGCCCAGGGCGGCAAGAGACCCAGTACTTC.

The CDR3 loop reads CASSQVLGGTDTQYF. The CDR3, as DNA: TGCGCCAGCAGCCAAGTCCTAGGGGGCACAGATACGCAGTATTTT. This chain links TRBV4-3 with TRBJ2-3, with D tentatively TRBD1 (5 bases). V shed 1 base and J shed 1 base, with 9 bases lying between them. The CDR3 is 15 residues long. In germline, CDR1 is LGHNA, CDR2 YSLEER.

For the CDR3, the DNA is TGTGCCAGCAGCCGAGGTGGTTCCGGGGAGCTGTTTTTT. Translation: CASSRGGSGELFF. V is TRBV7-3 and J is TRBJ2-2, with D unresolved. The V gene's germline CDR1 is SGHTA and CDR2 FQGTGA. Between the trimmed V and J ends, which lost 5 bases and 6 bases, there was a span of 10 bases. This CDR3 is 13 amino acids long.